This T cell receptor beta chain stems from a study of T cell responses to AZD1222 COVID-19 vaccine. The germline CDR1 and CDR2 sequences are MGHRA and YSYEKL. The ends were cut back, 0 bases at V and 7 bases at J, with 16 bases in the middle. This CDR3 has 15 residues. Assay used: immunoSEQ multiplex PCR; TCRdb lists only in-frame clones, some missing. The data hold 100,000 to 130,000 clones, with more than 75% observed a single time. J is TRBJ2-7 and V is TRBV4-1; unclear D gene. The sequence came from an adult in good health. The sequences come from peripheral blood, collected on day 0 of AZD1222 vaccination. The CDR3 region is CASSQDRLGFGEQYF. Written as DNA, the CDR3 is TGCGCCAGCAGCCAAGATCGCCTGGGGTTCGGTGAGCAGTACTTC.